This is a list of T cell receptor beta chains from one sample in a study of T-cell reconstitution after alpha-beta-depleted transplantation in children. MiXCR was run by TCRdb on the PCR reads, yielding one entry per CDR3 protein. This table holds 200,000 to 250,000 distinct CDR3 sequences, roughly a tenth found once. The sequenced sample was PBMCs from the stem cell graft donor, obtained from the stem cell graft. These receptors came from a human donor who donated a stem cell graft to a child with acute lymphoblastic leukemia. Both conserved end residues are part of each CDR3. D genes are given only for firm matches.

j_gene: TRBJ1-5; d_gene: -; v_gene: TRBV6-5; CDR3aa: CATRLSPGSNQPQHF
j_gene: TRBJ2-7; d_gene: -; v_gene: TRBV6-2/TRBV6-3; CDR3aa: CASSFRGSFYEQYF
j_gene: TRBJ2-5; d_gene: -; v_gene: TRBV7-9; CDR3aa: CASSFGLETQYF
j_gene: TRBJ1-2; d_gene: -; v_gene: TRBV12-3/TRBV12-4; CDR3aa: CASSLAWRPGGYTF
j_gene: TRBJ1-1; d_gene: TRBD1; v_gene: TRBV6-1; CDR3aa: CASSARTGNTEAFF
j_gene: TRBJ1-5; d_gene: TRBD1; v_gene: TRBV27; CDR3aa: CASSPTTGTGVRRNQPQHF
j_gene: TRBJ1-5; d_gene: TRBD1; v_gene: TRBV6-2/TRBV6-3; CDR3aa: CASSSGTGDNQPQHF
j_gene: TRBJ2-3; d_gene: TRBD2; v_gene: TRBV7-2; CDR3aa: CASSLGLAGGKTDTQYF
j_gene: TRBJ2-7; d_gene: -; v_gene: TRBV10-3; CDR3aa: CAISATLPSSYEQYF
j_gene: TRBJ2-7; d_gene: TRBD2; v_gene: TRBV6-5; CDR3aa: CASSSPGTSGVEQYF
j_gene: TRBJ2-3; d_gene: TRBD2; v_gene: TRBV20-1; CDR3aa: CSARFPGTSGTDTQYF
j_gene: TRBJ2-3; d_gene: -; v_gene: TRBV12-3/TRBV12-4; CDR3aa: CASSSVLDTQYF
j_gene: TRBJ2-7; d_gene: -; v_gene: TRBV18; CDR3aa: CASSQSRNTYEQYF
j_gene: TRBJ2-5; d_gene: -; v_gene: TRBV18; CDR3aa: CASSPRGSETQYF
j_gene: TRBJ2-4; d_gene: -; v_gene: TRBV9; CDR3aa: CASSVGEVGKNIQYF
j_gene: TRBJ1-1; d_gene: -; v_gene: TRBV7-6; CDR3aa: CASSLVGGRAFF
j_gene: TRBJ2-7; d_gene: -; v_gene: TRBV6-5; CDR3aa: CASSFDAAGSYEQYF
j_gene: TRBJ1-4; d_gene: -; v_gene: TRBV7-6; CDR3aa: CASSFLSGGQEKLFF
j_gene: TRBJ1-3; d_gene: -; v_gene: TRBV7-9; CDR3aa: CASSSGVSGNTIYF
j_gene: TRBJ2-7; d_gene: -; v_gene: TRBV7-6; CDR3aa: CASSPNVGWYEQYF
j_gene: TRBJ2-3; d_gene: TRBD1; v_gene: TRBV19; CDR3aa: CASSIERDRGADTQYF
j_gene: TRBJ2-2; d_gene: -; v_gene: TRBV15; CDR3aa: CATSRDRRGELFF
j_gene: TRBJ2-5; d_gene: -; v_gene: TRBV3-1; CDR3aa: CASSQAETQYF
j_gene: TRBJ2-4; d_gene: -; v_gene: TRBV27; CDR3aa: CASSWKGGPDGSYLAKNIQYF
j_gene: TRBJ2-2; d_gene: TRBD1; v_gene: TRBV11-3; CDR3aa: CASSQSGTAGGRELFF
j_gene: TRBJ2-2; d_gene: -; v_gene: TRBV7-9; CDR3aa: CASTKEITGELFF
j_gene: TRBJ2-3; d_gene: -; v_gene: TRBV5-1; CDR3aa: CASSLQGADTDTQYF